This is a list of T cell receptor beta chains from one sample in a study of T cell responses to AZD1222 COVID-19 vaccine. Sequencing was performed with immunoSEQ multiplex PCR; in TCRdb, only in-frame clones are kept and a portion is missing. The data hold under 150,000 clones, with about 90% observed a single time. The sequencing here drew on peripheral blood, taken 28 days after the second AZD1222 dose. The receptors come from an adult who received the AZD1222 COVID-19 vaccine. CDR3s include the opening cysteine and the closing phenylalanine or tryptophan. The order of the fields is V gene, J gene, clone size, CDR3 length, CDR3 protein. Clone size is shown for a subset of rows, as once, few, many or a class of expanded clone.

V: TRBV4-3
J: TRBJ1-2
size: -
length: 13
CDR3: CASSQDLGYGYTF

V: TRBV24-1
J: TRBJ1-2
size: -
length: 12
CDR3: CATSATTGGYTF

V: TRBV2
J: TRBJ1-2
size: -
length: 12
CDR3: CACRQEIYGYTF

V: TRBV5-5
J: TRBJ1-5
size: -
length: 15
CDR3: CASSLGQGVHQPQHF

V: TRBV25-1
J: TRBJ1-6
size: -
length: 12
CDR3: CASSGAGSPLHF

V: TRBV6-6
J: TRBJ1-3
size: -
length: 14
CDR3: CASRTDRAGNTIYF

V: TRBV5-1
J: TRBJ1-1
size: -
length: 17
CDR3: CASSPSSGGRRMAEAFF

V: TRBV2
J: TRBJ1-2
size: -
length: 12
CDR3: CAEGTGAYGYTF

V: TRBV10-2
J: TRBJ1-1
size: -
length: 12
CDR3: CASTRTGAEAFF

V: TRBV15
J: TRBJ1-5
size: -
length: 14
CDR3: CATSRDGVPQPQHF

V: TRBV7-6
J: TRBJ1-1
size: once
length: 15
CDR3: CASSPQGNYNTEAFF

V: TRBV11-3
J: TRBJ2-1
size: -
length: 15
CDR3: CASSLVAGDYNEQFF

V: TRBV19
J: TRBJ2-2
size: -
length: 16
CDR3: CASTLDRGANTGELFF

V: TRBV20-1
J: TRBJ2-1
size: -
length: 14
CDR3: CSASWESRYNEQFF

V: TRBV25-1
J: TRBJ2-5
size: -
length: 15
CDR3: CASSDSWGSQETQYF

V: TRBV14
J: TRBJ1-1
size: -
length: 15
CDR3: CASSQYSGPNTEAFF

V: TRBV15
J: TRBJ2-1
size: -
length: 14
CDR3: CATSSRQTDNEQFF

V: TRBV7-9
J: TRBJ1-2
size: once
length: 13
CDR3: CASSLEGNYGYTF

V: TRBV27
J: TRBJ1-2
size: -
length: 15
CDR3: CASNPGQGRIYGYTF

V: TRBV7-2
J: TRBJ2-5
size: once
length: 15
CDR3: CASSFFGTDQETQYF

V: TRBV5-1
J: TRBJ2-1
size: -
length: 14
CDR3: CASSLGRQYNEQFF

V: TRBV27
J: TRBJ1-1
size: -
length: 15
CDR3: CASSLRLRVNTEAFF